The 28 T cell receptor beta chains in this list originate from one sample, sequenced in a study of cytomegalovirus exposure and HLA in healthy donors. The PCR had 60 Vbeta and 13 Jbeta primers. Generated by immunoSEQ multiplex PCR, the TCRdb table keeps only in-frame clones and is missing some. The record lists 45,000 to 60,000 clones, of which the ten most abundant hold about 17%. The specimen was PBMCs. The receptor source for this set is a male donor in good health and CMV-seronegative.

The chain carries TRBV9 and TRBJ1-5, with 9 nucleotides matching TRBD1. This CDR3 has 18 residues. CDR1 SGDLS and CDR2 YYNGEE come from the germline V gene. V lost 3 bases to trimming and J lost 2 bases; unmatched junction nucleotides: 12. The CDR3 protein is CASSEGTGSLVGNQPQHF. The CDR3 DNA follows: TGTGCCAGCAGCGAGGGGACAGGGTCGTTAGTGGGCAATCAGCCCCAGCATTTT.

The chain uses TRBV4-1 and TRBJ1-5, with D unclear. The V gene lost 2 bases and the J gene lost 6 bases, with 8 bases spanning the gap. Looked up from germline, CDR1 is MGHRA and CDR2 is YSYEKL. This CDR3 spans 13 amino acids. CDR3 nucleotide sequence: TGCGCCAGCAGCCAAATCACGGGTCAGCCCCAGCATTTT. This sequence encodes CASSQITGQPQHF.

V gene TRBV30 combines with J gene TRBJ1-5; TRBD1 aligns across 7 bases. Germline CDR1 GTSNPN, CDR2 SVGIG (reference sequence). The CDR3 extends over 14 amino acids. Unmatched junction bases numbered 4, after V lost 0 bases and J lost 5 bases. The DNA for the CDR3 is TGTGCCTGGAGTGTACGAGGGGGCCATCAGCCCCAGCATTTT. Amino acids: CAWSVRGGHQPQHF.

V gene TRBV9 combines with J gene TRBJ2-5; D gene uncertain. The CDR3 has 13 residues. The V gene's germline CDR1 is SGDLS and CDR2 YYNGEE. Trimming pared 3 bases from V and 5 bases from J, leaving 11 bases between. The CDR3 spells CASSGVGSETQYF. Here the CDR3 DNA reads TGTGCCAGCAGCGGTGTGGGCTCGGAGACCCAGTACTTC.

V and J are TRBV18 and TRBJ1-5, with 9 bases lining up with TRBD1. The V gene's germline CDR1 is KGHSH and CDR2 LQKENI. This CDR3 has 16 residues. V gave up 2 bases and J gave up 5 bases; unmatched junction bases: 7. The CDR3 DNA reads as TGTGCCAGCTCACCAGGGTTCGGGACAGGGTATCAGCCCCAGCATTTT. Translation gives CASSPGFGTGYQPQHF.

This sequence joins TRBV21-1 and TRBJ1-1. TRBV21-1 constitutes a pseudogene. There are 14 residues in the CDR3. CDR3 region: CASSKDGGNTEAFF. In DNA form, the CDR3 reads TGTGCCAGCAGCAAAGACGGGGGTAACACTGAAGCTTTCTTT.

The chain couples TRBV6-5 to TRBJ1-4; unclear D gene. This CDR3 comprises 14 residues. Germline V gene sequence: CDR1 MNHEY, CDR2 SVGAGI. Trimming cost V 6 bases and J 5 bases, with 13 bases left between them. CDR3 nucleotide sequence: TGTGCCAGCAGCTACGACACGTCAAATGAAAAACTGTTTTTT. Protein: CASSYDTSNEKLFF.

The V and J genes are TRBV28 and TRBJ2-7, with D unresolved. V shed 4 bases and J shed 5 bases, with 12 bases lying between them. CDR3 length: 13 amino acids. Per germline, CDR1 MDHEN and CDR2 SYDVKM. This CDR3 is CASSSYPQNEQYF. CDR3 sequence (DNA): TGTGCCAGCAGTTCATACCCACAGAACGAGCAGTACTTC.

CDR3 DNA: TGCAGCGTCTACAGGGGGCAGGTTGAAGCTTTCTTT. Translated, it gives CSVYRGQVEAFF. V usage is TRBV29-1 and J usage is TRBJ1-1; TRBD1 aligns across 9 bases. Germline trimming cut 6 bases from V and 7 bases from J; bases unmatched to any gene: 6. The CDR3 consists of 12 residues. CDR1 is SQVTM and CDR2 is ANQGSEA in the germline V gene.

The rearrangement links TRBV27 to TRBJ1-2; the D is unclear. CDR1 is MNHEY, CDR2 SMNVEV, per germline (reference sequence). This CDR3 is built from 11 residues. V dropped 4 bases and J dropped 11 bases, with 11 bases sitting between them. The CDR3 nucleotides read TGTGCCAGCAGTTCCGGGATTAGGTACACCTTC. It specifies CASSSGIRYTF.

The J gene is TRBJ2-7, the V gene TRBV5-4; D ambiguous. V was pared by 4 bases and J by 2 bases, with 13 bases between. The CDR3 loop spans 14 amino acids. Germline CDR1 SGHNT, CDR2 YYREEE (reference sequence). The CDR3 region is CASSLDDITYEQYF. The CDR3 region has the DNA TGTGCCAGCAGCCTGGATGACATTACCTACGAGCAGTACTTC.

The chain uses TRBV18 and TRBJ2-5, with 7 bases lining up with TRBD1. Trimming removed 5 bases from V and 5 bases from J; junction bases left unmatched: 14. Per the germline V gene, CDR1 is KGHSH and CDR2 is LQKENI. The CDR3 runs to 16 residues. The CDR3 DNA follows: TGTGCCAGCTCAACCAGATTTGGGACAGAGGGCGAGACCCAGTACTTC. It yields the protein CASSTRFGTEGETQYF.

The rearrangement links TRBV19 to TRBJ1-1; TRBD1 is a possible D gene (5 bases). Trimming took 7 bases from V and 0 from J, leaving 15 bases between them. CDR3 size: 15 residues. Per the germline V gene, CDR1 is LNHDA and CDR2 is SQIVND (reference sequence). The CDR3 is CASNLGPNMNTEAFF. CDR3 sequence (DNA): TGTGCCAGTAACTTGGGGCCCAACATGAACACTGAAGCTTTCTTT.

The chain uses TRBV27 and TRBJ2-4; no clear D gene. CDR3 size: 15 residues. The germline V gene encodes CDR1 MNHEY and CDR2 SMNVEV (reference sequence). V was shortened by 3 bases and J by 1 base, with 10 bases between the two germline ends. As DNA, the CDR3 is TGTGCCAGCAGTTTCCTTCCCTTTGCCAAAAACATTCAGTACTTC. It yields the protein CASSFLPFAKNIQYF.

CDR3 loop: CASSLSTGEVYGYTF. CDR3 DNA sequence: TGTGCCAGCAGCTTGTCTACAGGGGAGGTTTATGGCTACACCTTC. The chain employs TRBV7-9 and TRBJ1-2, with 7 bases identical to TRBD1. The CDR3 contains 15 residues. V lost 3 bases and J lost 5; bases outside the gene matches: 9. Germline V lookup: CDR1 SEHNR, CDR2 FQNEAQ (reference sequence).

The chain employs TRBV27 and TRBJ2-5; 10 bases fit TRBD1. This CDR3 region has 16 residues. Germline loops: CDR1 MNHEY, CDR2 SMNVEV (reference sequence). V dropped 2 bases and J dropped 7; count of bases not matched to a gene: 10. The CDR3 DNA follows: TGTGCCAGCAGTTTAAGACGACAGGGGGCGTCTGCGACCCAGTACTTC. Residues: CASSLRRQGASATQYF.

This chain joins TRBV2 and TRBJ2-5; D is perhaps TRBD1 (8 bases). Deletions cut 5 bases from V and 5 bases from J, with 15 bases between. Per germline, CDR1 SNHLY and CDR2 FYNNEI. CDR3 length: 14 residues. CDR3 in amino acids: CASSPGRTGETQYF. The CDR3, as DNA: TGTGCCAGCAGTCCCGGGAGGACAGGGGAGACCCAGTACTTC.

V usage is TRBV6-1 and J usage is TRBJ1-1; a possible D gene is TRBD1 (6 bases). The V gene lost 7 bases and the J gene lost 0 bases, with 12 bases spanning the gap. CDR1 is MNHNS, CDR2 SASEGT, per germline. This CDR3 is 14 amino acids long. The CDR3 sequence: CASIPRGMNTEAFF. The CDR3 coding sequence is TGTGCCAGCATCCCCAGGGGAATGAACACTGAAGCTTTCTTT.

The chain employs TRBV9 and TRBJ2-2; D may be TRBD2 (7 bases). Trimming stripped 5 bases from V and 6 bases from J, with 14 bases between. The CDR3 has 14 residues. CDR1 and CDR2 from the germline V gene are SGDLS and YYNGEE. This CDR3 is CASRGGEVAGELFF. CDR3 in DNA: TGTGCCAGCAGAGGGGGGGAAGTGGCCGGGGAGCTGTTTTTT. The full variable domain, its missing parts supplied by reference TRBV9 and TRBJ2-2, is DSGVTQTPKHLITATGQRVTLRCSPRSGDLSVYWYQQSLDQGLQFLIQYYNGEERAKGNILERFSAQQFPDLHSELNLSSLELGDSALYFCASRGGEVAGELFFGEGSRLTVL.

This rearrangement joins TRBV19 to TRBJ1-5; TRBD1 matches 7 bases. J gave up 3 bases and V 4 bases, and 12 bases lay outside the gene matches. The germline V gene has CDR1 LNHDA and CDR2 SQIVND (reference sequence). This CDR3 has 17 amino acids. In nucleotides, the CDR3 is TGTGCCAGTAGTACTAGCAGACAGGGATTTGACAATCAGCCCCAGCATTTT. Its translation: CASSTSRQGFDNQPQHF.

The V and J genes are TRBV9 and TRBJ1-2; a possible D gene is TRBD1 (5 bases). This CDR3 comprises 17 residues. Trimming removed 4 bases at V and 0 bases at J, with 19 bases between. The germline gives CDR1 SGDLS, CDR2 YYNGEE. CDR3 coding DNA: TGTGCCAGCAGCCCCGTTCGACGTCAGGGCTCTAACTATGGCTACACCTTC. Amino acids: CASSPVRRQGSNYGYTF.

This chain uses TRBV6-4 with TRBJ2-3, with 9 bases lining up with TRBD2. Trimming cost V 6 bases and J 1 base; bases outside gene matches: 2. CDR3 length: 14 residues. From germline, CDR1 is MRHNA and CDR2 SNTAGT. The CDR3 coding sequence is TGTGCCAGCAGCTTAGCGGGGGGCACAGATACGCAGTATTTT. Its protein is CASSLAGGTDTQYF.

J is TRBJ1-1 and V is TRBV6-5; D unclear. Germline assignment: CDR1 MNHEY and CDR2 SVGAGI. The CDR3 extends over 15 amino acids. V was clipped by 0 bases and J by 10 bases, with 18 bases between them. The CDR3 sequence: CASSYSWEAGKGAFF. The CDR3 nucleotides are TGTGCCAGCAGTTACTCGTGGGAAGCGGGGAAAGGAGCTTTCTTT.

The chain joins TRBV7-3 to TRBJ2-1; 10 bases map to TRBD2. With 5 bases clipped from V and 7 bases from J, the junction kept 5 bases outside the gene matches. There are 14 residues in the CDR3. CDR1 is SGHTA, CDR2 FQGTGA, per germline. The chain's CDR3 is CASSAAGGLNEQFF. CDR3 in DNA: TGTGCCAGCAGCGCAGCGGGGGGGCTTAATGAGCAGTTCTTC.

This chain links TRBV6-5 with TRBJ1-2; TRBD1 might be the D (5 bases). CDR1 and CDR2 (germline): MNHEY, SVGAGI. Trimming took 7 bases from V and 2 from J, leaving 17 bases between them. The CDR3 runs to 15 residues. Here the CDR3 reads CASTSSSSGNYGYTF. The CDR3 DNA follows: TGTGCCAGCACTTCCAGCTCCTCAGGGAACTATGGCTACACCTTC.

The gene calls are TRBV19 and TRBJ1-2; D call uncertain. This CDR3 has 13 residues. The germline V gene encodes CDR1 LNHDA and CDR2 SQIVND (reference sequence). V was pared by 1 base and J by 3 bases, with 6 bases between. This CDR3 is CASSIGVDYGYTF. CDR3 nucleotides: TGTGCCAGTAGTATAGGCGTAGACTATGGCTACACCTTC.

The chain links TRBV18 to TRBJ1-5; D perhaps matches TRBD1 (6 bases). Germline V gene data show CDR1 as KGHSH and CDR2 as LQKENI. The V and J ends lost 3 bases and 2 bases respectively, with 11 bases between them. The CDR3 has 15 residues. CDR3 DNA: TGTGCCAGCTCACCCCGGGCAGGGGGCAATCAGCCCCAGCATTTT. Its translation: CASSPRAGGNQPQHF.

This sequence joins TRBV14 and TRBJ1-2, with D tentatively TRBD1 (5 bases). The length of the CDR3 is 13 residues. The V end was cut by 8 bases, the J end by 4 bases, with 14 bases between. Germline loops: CDR1 SGHDN, CDR2 FVKESK. The DNA of the CDR3 is TGTGCCAGCGATCAAGGAACAGGCTATGGCTACACCTTC. It is translated as CASDQGTGYGYTF. Full variable domain (missing parts from reference TRBV14 and TRBJ1-2): EAGVTQFPSHSVIEKGQTVTLRCDPISGHDNLYWYRRVMGKEIKFLLHFVKESKQDESGMPNNRFLAERTGGTYSTLKVQPAELEDSGVYFCASDQGTGYGYTFGSGTRLTVV.